These 15 T cell receptor beta chains were sequenced from one sample in a study of T cell repertoires and Cas9 in healthy adults. Method: immunoSEQ multiplex PCR; TCRdb's copy keeps in-frame clones and lacks some. The data show some 14,000 clones, roughly 89% seen once. Sequencing was carried out using Tregs (CD4+, CD25+, CD127-, CD137-, CD154-) from PBMCs; culture status not recorded. The receptors originated from a human donor in good health.

The V gene is TRBV6-1, the J gene TRBJ1-6; D not certain. The ends were cut back, 8 bases at V and 5 bases at J, with 16 bases in the middle. This CDR3 is built from 15 residues. CDR1 and CDR2 from the germline V gene are MNHNS and SASEGT. The CDR3 DNA sequence: TGTGCCAGCCGCGGAGGGAACCATAATAATTCACCCCTCCACTTT. Protein: CASRGGNHNNSPLHF.

The V and J genes are TRBV7-2 and TRBJ2-5; TRBD2 is a possible D gene (5 bases). The DNA end favors TRBJ2-7, so the J call may be wrong. This CDR3 is 15 amino acids long. CDR1 is SGHTA, CDR2 FQGNSA, per germline. CDR3 residues: CASSLARGGAYEQYF. The CDR3 nucleotides are TGTGCCAGCAGCTTAGCTCGCGGAGGAGCCTACGAGCAGTACTTC.

This clone was detected once. The gene calls are TRBV28 and TRBJ1-1, with 9 bases aligning to TRBD1. V was pared by 6 bases and J by 4 bases, with 6 bases of the junction left unmatched. CDR3 length: 14 residues. Per germline, CDR1 MDHEN and CDR2 SYDVKM. This CDR3 reads CASRNRDRVTEAFF. The CDR3 DNA reads TGTGCCAGCAGGAACCGGGACAGGGTCACTGAAGCTTTCTTT.

V and J are TRBV5-5 and TRBJ1-5; D gene unclear. Germline V gene data show CDR1 as SGHKS and CDR2 as YYEKEE (reference sequence). Between the trimmed V and J ends, which lost 4 bases and 6 bases, there was a span of 14 bases. CDR3 length: 14 residues. Here the CDR3 reads CASSLIREGQPQHF. DNA for the CDR3: TGTGCCAGCAGCCTAATACGTGAGGGTCAGCCCCAGCATTTT.

This clone has only a few counts. This sequence joins TRBV5-1 and TRBJ2-7, with D unresolved. With 0 bases removed from V and 5 bases from J, the gap between germline ends came to 12 bases. CDR1 and CDR2 (germline): SGHRS, YFSETQ. The CDR3 runs 14 residues. For the CDR3, the DNA is TGCGCCAGCAGCTTGGGAGCAGGCCCCCACGAGCAGTACTTC. This sequence encodes CASSLGAGPHEQYF.

V and J are TRBV6-1 and TRBJ2-3; 10 nucleotides line up with TRBD2. Germline assignment: CDR1 MNHNS and CDR2 SASEGT. V shed 6 bases, J shed 5 bases, and the junction held 8 bases outside the gene matches. The CDR3 sequence is 15 residues long. The CDR3, as DNA: TGTGCCAGCAGAATTAGCGGGGGGATTGGAGATACGCAGTATTTT. This encodes CASRISGGIGDTQYF.

Note on this clone: An end of the junction does not agree with germline; a read error may underlie this. This chain joins TRBV11-2 and TRBJ2-7; 14 nucleotides agree with TRBD2. The CDR3 is 15 amino acids. Germline V gene lookup returns CDR1 SGHAT and CDR2 FQNNGV. CDR3 nucleotide sequence: TGTGCCAGCAGTTTAGGACTAGCGGGGGGTTACGAGCAGTACTTC. It encodes CASSLGLAGGYEQYF.

The chain combines TRBV5-4 with TRBJ2-3, with D uncertain. Germline CDR1 SGHNT, CDR2 YYREEE (reference sequence). This CDR3 has 14 residues. Trimming cost V 1 base and J 1 base, with 7 bases left between them. CDR3 DNA: TGTGCCAGCAGCTTGTTTTTGGGCACAGATACGCAGTATTTT. Its protein is CASSLFLGTDTQYF. Based on the CDR3 plus reference TRBV5-4 and TRBJ2-3, the full variable domain is ETGVTQSPTHLIKTRGQQVTLRCSSQSGHNTVSWYQQALGQGPQFIFQYYREEENGRGNFPPRFSGLQFPNYSSELNVNALELDDSALYLCASSLFLGTDTQYFGPGTRLTVL.

This CDR3 is CASSALLKDRTYTF. The CDR3 bases are TGTGCCAGCAGCGCTCTCCTGAAGGACAGGACATATACCTTC. The chain employs TRBV9 and TRBJ1-2; 7 positions agree with TRBD1. The V gene end was trimmed by 3 bases and the J gene end by 14 bases; junction bases not matched to a gene: 16. Per germline, CDR1 SGDLS and CDR2 YYNGEE. This CDR3 contains 14 residues.

The J gene is TRBJ2-1, the V gene TRBV7-9, with a possible D match to TRBD2 (5 bases). With 5 bases removed from V and 3 bases from J, the gap between germline ends came to 11 bases. The CDR3 is 14 residues long. CDR1 SEHNR and CDR2 FQNEAQ come from the germline V gene (reference sequence). CDR3 nucleotide sequence: TGTGCCAGCAGCGTTTCTCGGGGCTACAATGAGCAGTTCTTC. Translating gives CASSVSRGYNEQFF.

The V call is TRBV6-5, the J call TRBJ1-2; TRBD1 might be the D (6 bases). Trimming left V 8 bases short and J 1 base short, with 17 bases between. The CDR3 length is 15 residues. Germline lookup yields CDR1 MNHEY and CDR2 SVGAGI. This CDR3 reads CASGTGIPINYGYTF. The CDR3 DNA reads TGTGCCAGCGGTACAGGGATCCCTATTAACTATGGCTACACCTTC.

The CDR3 protein is CASSFEGAGTQYF. CDR3 sequence (DNA): TGTGCCAGCAGCTTTGAGGGGGCTGGGACCCAGTACTTC. This sequence joins TRBV5-4 and TRBJ2-5; 7 positions agree with TRBD1. CDR1 and CDR2 (germline): SGHNT, YYREEE (reference sequence). This CDR3 region has 13 residues. With 2 bases clipped from V and 7 bases from J, the junction kept 5 bases outside the gene matches.

Only one count was recorded for this clone. The CDR3 spells CASSWTGEGWQFF. The CDR3 DNA is TGCGCCAGCAGCTGGACAGGGGAAGGGTGGCAGTTCTTC. The chain has TRBV5-1 and TRBJ2-1; 9 bases agree with TRBD1. From germline, CDR1 is SGHRS and CDR2 YFSETQ. The V gene end was trimmed by 3 bases and the J gene end by 12 bases; junction bases not matched to a gene: 7. The CDR3 extends over 13 amino acids.

This clone was detected only once. The V call is TRBV28, the J call TRBJ1-5, with 7 positions matching TRBD1. The germline gives CDR1 MDHEN, CDR2 SYDVKM. The junction had 8 bases not matched to a gene; V was cut back by 3 bases and J by 9 bases. The CDR3 extends over 14 amino acids. The CDR3 protein is CASSLTGLGLPQHF. CDR3 in DNA: TGTGCCAGCAGTTTGACAGGGTTGGGCTTGCCCCAGCATTTT.

The chain joins TRBV14 to TRBJ1-6; the D gene is possibly TRBD1 (5 bases). The CDR3 spans 14 residues. Trimming removed 4 bases at V and 10 bases at J, with 14 bases between. Germline V gene lookup returns CDR1 SGHDN and CDR2 FVKESK. CDR3 in amino acids: CASSPRGDWSPLHF. CDR3 DNA: TGTGCCAGCAGCCCGAGGGGTGATTGGTCACCCCTCCACTTT.